The 5 T cell receptor beta chains below all came from one sample that was sequenced in a study of blood T cell repertoires in COVID-19. This table comes from immunoSEQ multiplex PCR, and its TCRdb copy is limited to in-frame clones, with some not included. The sample holds over 60,000 clones, 75% to 90% seen once. Material: peripheral blood. Source of these receptors: a woman aged 45-65 years with active COVID-19.

This chain links TRBV28 with TRBJ2-4; TRBD2 might be the D (6 bases). The length of the CDR3 is 14 residues. The germline gives CDR1 MDHEN, CDR2 SYDVKM. Between the trimmed V and J ends, which lost 8 bases and 4 bases, there was a span of 15 bases. The CDR3 coding sequence is TGTGCCAGCGGCATCCGGAGGGGAAAAAACATTCAGTACTTC. This codes for CASGIRRGKNIQYF.

The chain links TRBV24-1 to TRBJ1-5; the match to TRBD1 covers 8 bases. There are 18 residues in the CDR3. Trimming at V came to 2 bases and at J to 7 bases, leaving 15 bases not matched to a gene. Germline V gene lookup returns CDR1 KGHDR and CDR2 SFDVKD. CDR3 DNA: TGTGCCACCAGTGATTGGGTGTTTGGACAGGGTGGGTGCCAGCCCCAGCATTTT. Translated, it gives CATSDWVFGQGGCQPQHF.

V and J are TRBV30 and TRBJ2-7; 12 bases are a match to TRBD1. Germline CDR1 GTSNPN, CDR2 SVGIG (reference sequence). The V gene end was trimmed by 0 bases and the J gene end by 4 bases; junction bases not matched to a gene: 4. CDR3 size: 15 residues. The CDR3 DNA is TGTGCCTGGAGTGTATGGGGACAGGGGGCTTACGAGCAGTACTTC. Translation gives CAWSVWGQGAYEQYF.

The chain joins TRBV19 to TRBJ2-1, with 9 positions matching TRBD1. CDR1 and CDR2 (germline): LNHDA, SQIVND (reference sequence). The trim removed 7 bases at V and 6 bases at J, leaving 13 bases unmatched. The CDR3 length is 16 residues. CDR3 sequence reads: CASTSRPGQGPNEQFF. The CDR3 bases are TGTGCCAGTACCTCAAGGCCGGGACAGGGTCCCAATGAGCAGTTCTTC.

This rearrangement joins TRBV28 to TRBJ2-3; 12 bases map to TRBD2. The CDR3 runs to 17 residues. The germline V gene encodes CDR1 MDHEN and CDR2 SYDVKM. V shed 5 bases, J shed 5 bases, and the junction held 11 bases outside the gene matches. The CDR3 bases are TGTGCCAGCAGTCCTCAAGCACTAGCGGGAGGACAAGATACGCAGTATTTT. Residues: CASSPQALAGGQDTQYF.